This T cell receptor beta chain was retrieved from a study of blood T cell repertoires in COVID-19. For the study at large: Sources were T cells, B-cell-depleted T cells, or PBMCs; the material itself was cDNA or gDNA.

Sequencing used immunoSEQ multiplex PCR; TCRdb keeps in-frame clones, though not all of them. Of 250,000 or so clones in the sample, about 88% were seen once. Residents of 24 US areas, aged roughly 18 to 89 years, made up the participants. Participant-given clinical history determined each cohort assignment. Exposed volunteers were people who met a COVID-19 case within 2 weeks before study entry. The junction had 2 bases not matched to a gene; V was cut back by 3 bases and J by 6 bases. This CDR3 has 13 residues. Germline lookup yields CDR1 SGHTA and CDR2 FQGTGA. The sample comprised PBMCs or T cells enriched from blood (not recorded which). The TCR sequence derives from a woman in her 50s who had been exposed to COVID-19. The V and J genes are TRBV7-3 and TRBJ1-2; TRBD1 aligns across 9 bases. The CDR3 protein is CASSFRQGDGYTF. The DNA of the CDR3 is TGTGCCAGCAGCTTCCGACAGGGGGATGGCTACACCTTC.